The 5 T cell receptor beta chains given below trace back to one sample, sequenced in a study of T cell responses to AZD1222 COVID-19 vaccine. Some clones are missing from TCRdb's copy, which holds only in-frame ones; the method was immunoSEQ multiplex PCR. The sample has around 91,000 clones; roughly 88% are singletons. This sample comprised peripheral blood, obtained on day 0 of AZD1222 vaccination. The receptors stem from an adult in good health.

The chain recombines TRBV15 with TRBJ1-2, with D maybe TRBD1 (5 bases). V lost 3 bases, J lost 8 bases, and 16 bases lay in between. Germline CDR1 reads LNHNV; CDR2 reads YYDKDF (reference sequence). There are 14 residues in the CDR3. The CDR3 protein is CATSSERGPGGYTF. Written as DNA, the CDR3 is TGTGCCACCAGCAGCGAGAGGGGACCTGGGGGCTACACCTTC.

The V and J genes are TRBV10-2 and TRBJ1-5, with D hard to call. CDR3 length equals 14 residues. The V end lost 3 bases, the J end lost 7 bases, and 13 bases lay between the germline ends. Germline lookup yields CDR1 WSHSY and CDR2 SAAADI. As DNA, the CDR3 is TGCGCCAGCAGTGAACCGGGAATGGGGCAGCCCCAGCATTTT. It is translated as CASSEPGMGQPQHF.

The V gene is TRBV18, the J gene TRBJ2-7; 7 bases match TRBD1. With V trimmed by 4 bases and J by 4 bases, 1 base remained unmatched. Germline CDR1 and CDR2: KGHSH and LQKENI. The CDR3 extends over 12 amino acids. The CDR3 sequence is CASSQGAYEQYF. Here the CDR3 DNA reads TGTGCCAGCTCACAGGGGGCTTACGAGCAGTACTTC. Full variable domain (remainder filled in from reference TRBV18 and TRBJ2-7): NAGVMQNPRHLVRRRGQEARLRCSPMKGHSHVYWYRQLPEEGLKFMVYLQKENIIDESGMPKERFSAEFPKEGPSILRIQQVVRGDSAAYFCASSQGAYEQYFGPGTRLTVT.

The rearrangement uses TRBV6-5 and TRBJ1-1; the D gene is possibly TRBD1 (6 bases). The CDR3 sequence is 13 residues long. V gave up 6 bases and J gave up 0 bases, with 8 bases separating them. Germline V lookup: CDR1 MNHEY, CDR2 SVGAGI. This CDR3 reads CASRRTVNTEAFF. Written as DNA, the CDR3 is TGTGCCAGCAGGAGGACAGTGAACACTGAAGCTTTCTTT.

The chain has TRBV7-2 and TRBJ2-2; the D is unclear. The germline V gene has CDR1 SGHTA and CDR2 FQGNSA. This CDR3 has 17 amino acids. Trimming cost V 3 bases and J 4 bases, with 18 bases left between them. The chain's CDR3 is CASSFTFGPLGTGELFF. The CDR3 DNA reads as TGTGCCAGCAGCTTTACCTTCGGACCCCTGGGCACCGGGGAGCTGTTTTTT.